The sequence of this TCR beta chain was determined in a study of cytomegalovirus exposure and HLA in healthy donors. Across the study: Earlier, 180 million or so T cells were analyzed, and 95 million to 140 million unique TCR beta sequences were found among them.

The CDR3 is 17 amino acids. The V gene end was trimmed by 6 bases and the J gene end by 6 bases; junction bases not matched to a gene: 10. Germline V CDR1 and CDR2: MNHEY, SMNVEV (reference sequence). 60 Vbeta and 13 Jbeta primers were used in PCR. Produced via immunoSEQ multiplex PCR; TCRdb's table is partial and in-frame only. The sample has around 65,000 clones. The sample consisted of PBMCs. The TCR comes from a boy between 5 and 17 years old in good health and CMV-seronegative. V usage is TRBV27 and J usage is TRBJ2-3; 15 positions match TRBD2. The CDR3 is CASRRPGLAGGKDTQYF. The CDR3 DNA reads as TGTGCCAGCAGAAGACCGGGACTAGCGGGAGGAAAGGATACGCAGTATTTT.